These 8 T cell receptor beta chains share one sample of origin, sequenced in a study of blood T cell repertoires in COVID-19. This table comes from immunoSEQ multiplex PCR, and its TCRdb copy is limited to in-frame clones, with some not included. The repertoire holds 130,000 to 150,000 clones, with roughly 90% as singletons. Sequencing was done on a sample of PBMCs or T cells enriched from blood (not recorded which). The receptors were gathered from a woman under 40 with acute COVID-19.

The V and J genes are TRBV7-2 and TRBJ1-1, with TRBD1 matching over 7 bases. V shed 2 bases and J 10 bases; nucleotides not matched to a gene: 7. In germline, CDR1 is SGHTA, CDR2 FQGNSA. This CDR3 is built from 13 residues. CDR3: CASSLYQGERAFF. The CDR3 DNA sequence: TGTGCCAGCAGCTTATACCAGGGGGAAAGAGCTTTCTTT.

This chain uses TRBV7-2 with TRBJ1-5, with TRBD1 identical over 9 bases. V lost 6 bases, J lost 7 bases, and 4 bases stayed unmatched. Germline V gene data show CDR1 as SGHTA and CDR2 as FQGNSA. The CDR3 covers 13 residues. CDR3 amino acids: CASSADRGQPQHF. In DNA, the CDR3 is TGTGCCAGCAGTGCGGACAGGGGCCAGCCCCAGCATTTT.

The genes are TRBV19 and TRBJ2-7; 7 nucleotides agree with TRBD1. Trimming at V came to 9 bases and at J to 3 bases, leaving 23 bases not matched to a gene. The CDR3 consists of 18 residues. Germline loops: CDR1 LNHDA, CDR2 SQIVND (reference sequence). The CDR3 nucleotides read TGTGCCAGGGCCTATCTCCGGGACAGAATACCGATACGCTACGAGCAGTACTTC. It is translated as CARAYLRDRIPIRYEQYF. Supplemented by reference TRBV19 and TRBJ2-7, the full variable domain reads DGGITQSPKYLFRKEGQNVTLSCEQNLNHDAMYWYRQDPGQGLRLIYYSQIVNDFQKGDIAEGYSVSREKKESFPLTVTSAQKNPTAFYLCARAYLRDRIPIRYEQYFGPGTRLTVT.

The sample holds one count of this clone. The J gene is TRBJ1-5, the V gene TRBV19; tentative D call: TRBD1 (6 bases). Germline loops: CDR1 LNHDA, CDR2 SQIVND (reference sequence). This CDR3 spans 13 amino acids. V was cut by 8 bases and J by 5 bases, with 13 bases left in between. For the CDR3, the DNA is TGTGCCAGTTCTCAGGGGCTGTATCAGCCCCAGCATTTT. Its translation is CASSQGLYQPQHF.

This chain joins TRBV28 and TRBJ1-5, with D perhaps matching TRBD1 (5 bases). Trimming left V 4 bases short and J 0 bases short, with 19 bases between. The germline V gene has CDR1 MDHEN and CDR2 SYDVKM. This CDR3 has 18 amino acids. CDR3 amino acids: CASSSDTATDYSNQPQHF. CDR3 nucleotide sequence: TGTGCCAGCAGTTCGGACACCGCGACGGACTATAGCAATCAGCCCCAGCATTTT.

The rearrangement uses TRBV7-9 and TRBJ2-1; D possibly corresponds to TRBD2 (5 bases). Germline V gene sequence: CDR1 SEHNR, CDR2 FQNEAQ (reference sequence). V gave up 1 base and J gave up 9 bases, with 10 bases separating them. The CDR3 runs to 13 residues. The CDR3 DNA is TGTGCCAGCAGCTTAGGAAGCGGAGGTGAGCAGTTCTTC. It is translated as CASSLGSGGEQFF.

The rearrangement uses TRBV5-6 and TRBJ1-1, with 11 bases lining up with TRBD1. Germline CDR1 reads SGHDT; CDR2 reads YYEEEE. J lost 0 bases, V lost 3 bases, and 7 bases had no gene match. This CDR3 spans 17 amino acids. CDR3: CASSYGQGADVNTEAFF. The CDR3 DNA follows: TGTGCCAGCAGCTATGGACAGGGGGCGGATGTGAACACTGAAGCTTTCTTT.

About this clone itself: A much more abundant neighbour one base away suggests this may be a read error. The chain links TRBV7-3 to TRBJ2-1, with TRBD2 matching 12 bases. This CDR3 has 15 amino acids. From germline, CDR1 is SGHTA and CDR2 FQGTGA. Losses at the gene ends were 2 bases for V and 6 bases for J; bases not matched to a gene: 2. The CDR3: CASSLGLAGTNEQFF. In DNA, the CDR3 is TGTGCCAGCAGCTTAGGACTAGCGGGAACCAATGAGCAGTTCTTC. The full variable domain, with the rest looked up from reference TRBV7-3 and TRBJ2-1, is GAGVSQTPSNKVTEKGKYVELRCDPISGHTALYWYRQSLGQGPEFLIYFQGTGAADDSGLPNDRFFAVRPEGSVSTLKIQRTERGDSAVYLCASSLGLAGTNEQFFGPGTRLTVL.